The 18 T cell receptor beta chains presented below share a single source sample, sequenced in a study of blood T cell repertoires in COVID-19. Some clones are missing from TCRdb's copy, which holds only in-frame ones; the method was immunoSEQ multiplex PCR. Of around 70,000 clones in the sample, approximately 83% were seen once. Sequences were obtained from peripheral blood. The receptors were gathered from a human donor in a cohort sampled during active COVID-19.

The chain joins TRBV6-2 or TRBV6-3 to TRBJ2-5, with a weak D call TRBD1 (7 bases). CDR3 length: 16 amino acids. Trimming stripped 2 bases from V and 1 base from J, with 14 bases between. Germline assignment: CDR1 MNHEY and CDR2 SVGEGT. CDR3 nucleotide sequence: TGTGCCAGCAGTTACGGTTCAGGGGGGCCCCAAGAGACCCAGTACTTC. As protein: CASSYGSGGPQETQYF.

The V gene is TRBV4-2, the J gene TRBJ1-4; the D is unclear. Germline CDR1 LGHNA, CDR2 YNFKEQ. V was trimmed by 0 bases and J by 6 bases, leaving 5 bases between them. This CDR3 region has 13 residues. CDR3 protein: CASSQDRYEKLFF. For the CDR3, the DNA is TGTGCCAGCAGCCAAGATAGATATGAAAAACTGTTTTTT.

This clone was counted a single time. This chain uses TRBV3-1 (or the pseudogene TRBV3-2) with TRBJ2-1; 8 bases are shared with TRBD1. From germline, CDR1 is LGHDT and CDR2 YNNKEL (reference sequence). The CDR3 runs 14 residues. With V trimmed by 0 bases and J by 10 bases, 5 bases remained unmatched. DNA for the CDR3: TGTGCCAGCAGCCAAGAAATGACAGGGGCCGAGCAGTTCTTC. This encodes CASSQEMTGAEQFF.

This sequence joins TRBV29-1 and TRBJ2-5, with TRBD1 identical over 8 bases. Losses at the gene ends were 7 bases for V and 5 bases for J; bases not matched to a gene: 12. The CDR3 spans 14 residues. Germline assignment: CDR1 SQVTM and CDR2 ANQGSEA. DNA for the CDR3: TGCAGCGCGGTGGACAGGGAGTTTGGGGAGACCCAGTACTTC. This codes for CSAVDREFGETQYF.

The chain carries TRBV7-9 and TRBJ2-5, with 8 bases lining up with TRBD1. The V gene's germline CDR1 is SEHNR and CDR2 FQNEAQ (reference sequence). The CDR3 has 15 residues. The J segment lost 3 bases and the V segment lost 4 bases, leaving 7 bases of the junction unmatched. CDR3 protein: CASSSAGQGEETQYF. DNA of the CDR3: TGTGCCAGCAGCTCAGCTGGACAGGGCGAAGAGACCCAGTACTTC.

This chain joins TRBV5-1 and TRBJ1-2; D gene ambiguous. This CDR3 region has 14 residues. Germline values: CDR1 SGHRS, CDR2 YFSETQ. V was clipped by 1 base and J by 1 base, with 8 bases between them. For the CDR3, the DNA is TGCGCCAGCAGCTTGTCTAACAGTAACTATGGCTACACCTTC. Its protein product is CASSLSNSNYGYTF.

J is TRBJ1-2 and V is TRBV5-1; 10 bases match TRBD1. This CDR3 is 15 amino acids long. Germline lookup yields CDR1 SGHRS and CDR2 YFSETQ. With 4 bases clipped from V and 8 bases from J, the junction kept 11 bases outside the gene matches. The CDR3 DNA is TGCGCCAGCAGCCTATCGACAGGGGGCGCGGAAGGCTACACCTTC. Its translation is CASSLSTGGAEGYTF.

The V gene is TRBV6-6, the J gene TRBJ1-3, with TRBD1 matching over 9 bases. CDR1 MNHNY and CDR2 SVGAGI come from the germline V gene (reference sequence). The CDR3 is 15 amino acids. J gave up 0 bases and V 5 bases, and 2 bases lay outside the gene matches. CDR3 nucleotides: TGTGCCAGCAGTAAGGACAGGGGCTCTGGAAACACCATATATTTT. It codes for CASSKDRGSGNTIYF.

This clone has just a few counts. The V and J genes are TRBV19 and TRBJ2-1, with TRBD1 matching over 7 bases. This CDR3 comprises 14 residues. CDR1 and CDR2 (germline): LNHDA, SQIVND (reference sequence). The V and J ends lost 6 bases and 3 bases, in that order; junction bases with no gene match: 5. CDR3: CASSPGTDYNEQFF. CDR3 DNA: TGTGCCAGTAGCCCCGGGACAGACTACAATGAGCAGTTCTTC.

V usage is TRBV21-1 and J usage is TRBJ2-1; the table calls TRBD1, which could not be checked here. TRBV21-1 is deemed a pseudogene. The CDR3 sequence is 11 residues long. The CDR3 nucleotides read TGTGCCAGCAGCGGTCAGGATGAGCAGTTCTTC. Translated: CASSGQDEQFF.

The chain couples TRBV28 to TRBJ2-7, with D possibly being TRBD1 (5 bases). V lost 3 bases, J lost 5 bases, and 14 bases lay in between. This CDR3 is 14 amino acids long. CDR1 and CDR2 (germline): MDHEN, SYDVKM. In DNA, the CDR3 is TGTGCCAGCAGTTTTTCCCAGGGTAAAAACGAGCAGTACTTC. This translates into CASSFSQGKNEQYF.

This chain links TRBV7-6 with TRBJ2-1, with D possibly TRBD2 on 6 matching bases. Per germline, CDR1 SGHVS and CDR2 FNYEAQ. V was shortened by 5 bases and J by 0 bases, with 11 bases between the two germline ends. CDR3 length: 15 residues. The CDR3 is CASSPSESSYNEQFF. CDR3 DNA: TGTGCCAGCAGCCCTAGCGAGAGCTCCTACAATGAGCAGTTCTTC.

CDR3 protein: CASSGDGGRGYTF. In DNA form, the CDR3 reads TGTGCCAGCAGTGGAGATGGGGGCCGCGGCTACACCTTC. The genes are TRBV2 and TRBJ1-2; possibly TRBD1 for D (6 bases). The CDR3 runs to 13 residues. V was shortened by 4 bases and J by 8 bases, with 14 bases between the two germline ends. Per germline, CDR1 SNHLY and CDR2 FYNNEI.

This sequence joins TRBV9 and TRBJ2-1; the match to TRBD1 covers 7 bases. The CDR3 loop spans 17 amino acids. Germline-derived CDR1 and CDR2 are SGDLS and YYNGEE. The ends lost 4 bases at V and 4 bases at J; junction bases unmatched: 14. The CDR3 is CASSSPVHRGQYNEQFF. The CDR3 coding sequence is TGTGCCAGCAGCTCCCCGGTCCACAGGGGTCAATACAATGAGCAGTTCTTC.

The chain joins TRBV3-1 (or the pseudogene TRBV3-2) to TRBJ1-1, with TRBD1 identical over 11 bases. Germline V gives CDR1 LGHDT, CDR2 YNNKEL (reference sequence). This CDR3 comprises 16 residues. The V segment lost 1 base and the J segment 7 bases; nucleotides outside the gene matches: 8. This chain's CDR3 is CASSQGTGGSSGEAFF. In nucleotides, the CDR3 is TGTGCCAGCAGCCAAGGGACAGGGGGCAGCAGTGGTGAAGCTTTCTTT.

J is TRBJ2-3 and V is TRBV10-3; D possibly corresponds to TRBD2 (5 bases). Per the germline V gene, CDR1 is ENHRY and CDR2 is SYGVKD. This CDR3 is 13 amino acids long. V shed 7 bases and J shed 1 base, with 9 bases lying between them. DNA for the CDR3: TGTGCCATCAAGGCCGGGGGCACAGATACGCAGTATTTT. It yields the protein CAIKAGGTDTQYF.

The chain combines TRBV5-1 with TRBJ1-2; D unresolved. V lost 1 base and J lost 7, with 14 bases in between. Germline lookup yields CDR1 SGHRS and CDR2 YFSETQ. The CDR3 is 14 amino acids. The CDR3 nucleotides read TGCGCCAGCAGCTTGTCCCACGGGGAGGGTGGCTACACCTTC. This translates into CASSLSHGEGGYTF.

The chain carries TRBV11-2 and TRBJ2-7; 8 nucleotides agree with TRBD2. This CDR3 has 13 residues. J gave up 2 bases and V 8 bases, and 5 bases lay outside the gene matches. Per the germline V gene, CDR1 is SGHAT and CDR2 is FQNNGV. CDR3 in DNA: TGTGCCAGCTCGAGGACTAGCACCTACGAGCAGTACTTC. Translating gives CASSRTSTYEQYF.